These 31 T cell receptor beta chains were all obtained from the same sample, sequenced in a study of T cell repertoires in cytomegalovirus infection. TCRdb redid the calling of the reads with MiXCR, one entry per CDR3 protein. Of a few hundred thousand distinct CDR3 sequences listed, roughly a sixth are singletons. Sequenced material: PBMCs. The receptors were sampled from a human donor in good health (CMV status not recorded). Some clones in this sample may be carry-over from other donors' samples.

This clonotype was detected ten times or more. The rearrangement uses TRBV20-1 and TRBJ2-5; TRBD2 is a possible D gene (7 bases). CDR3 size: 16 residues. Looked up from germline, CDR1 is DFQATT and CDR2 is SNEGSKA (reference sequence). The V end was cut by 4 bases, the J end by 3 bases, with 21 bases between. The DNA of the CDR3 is TGCAGTGCTAACCTTGGACGGGGGGCTAAGAAAGAGACCCAGTACTTC. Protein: CSANLGRGAKKETQYF.

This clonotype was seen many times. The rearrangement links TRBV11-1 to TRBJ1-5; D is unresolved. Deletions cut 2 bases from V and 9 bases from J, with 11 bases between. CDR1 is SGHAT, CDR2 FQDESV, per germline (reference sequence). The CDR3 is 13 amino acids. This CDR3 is CASSLRPSGPQHF. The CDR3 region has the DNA TGTGCCAGCAGCTTACGGCCCTCAGGGCCCCAGCATTTT.

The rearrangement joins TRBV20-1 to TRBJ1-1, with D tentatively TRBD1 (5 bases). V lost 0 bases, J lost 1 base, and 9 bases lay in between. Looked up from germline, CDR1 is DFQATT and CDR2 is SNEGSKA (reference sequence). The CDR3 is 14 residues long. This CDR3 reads CSARDGDRNTEAFF. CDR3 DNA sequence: TGCAGTGCTAGAGATGGGGACCGGAACACTGAAGCTTTCTTT.

The CDR3 reads CASSYSSSGASYEQYF. The CDR3, as DNA: TGTGCCAGCAGTTACTCGAGCTCAGGGGCATCCTACGAGCAGTACTTC. This rearrangement joins TRBV6-5 to TRBJ2-7, with a possible D match to TRBD1 (6 bases). V was pared by 0 bases and J by 1 base, with 13 bases between. The CDR3 sequence is 16 residues long. Germline-derived CDR1 and CDR2 are MNHEY and SVGAGI.

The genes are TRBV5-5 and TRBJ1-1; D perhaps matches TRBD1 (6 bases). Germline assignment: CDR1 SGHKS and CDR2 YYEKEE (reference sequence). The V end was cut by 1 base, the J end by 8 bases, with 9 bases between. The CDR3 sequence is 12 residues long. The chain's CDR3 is CASSLIGQEAFF. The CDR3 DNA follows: TGTGCCAGCAGCTTGATAGGACAGGAAGCTTTCTTT.

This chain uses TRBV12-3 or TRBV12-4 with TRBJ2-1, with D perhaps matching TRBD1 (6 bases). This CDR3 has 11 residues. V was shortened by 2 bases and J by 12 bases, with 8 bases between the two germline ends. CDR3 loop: CASSLLQGQFF. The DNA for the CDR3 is TGTGCCAGCAGTTTATTACAGGGGCAGTTCTTC.

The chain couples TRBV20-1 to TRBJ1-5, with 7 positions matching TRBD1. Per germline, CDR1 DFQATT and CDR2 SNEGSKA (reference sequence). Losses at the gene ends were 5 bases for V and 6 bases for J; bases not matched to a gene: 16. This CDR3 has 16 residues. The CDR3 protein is CSAVKGAKIGFQPQHF. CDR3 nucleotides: TGCAGTGCTGTAAAGGGGGCTAAGATCGGGTTTCAGCCCCAGCATTTT.

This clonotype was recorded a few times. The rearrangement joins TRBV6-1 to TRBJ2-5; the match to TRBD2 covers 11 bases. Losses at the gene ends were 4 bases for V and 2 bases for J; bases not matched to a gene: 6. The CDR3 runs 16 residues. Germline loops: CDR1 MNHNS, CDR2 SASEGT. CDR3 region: CASSGGLAGIQETQYF. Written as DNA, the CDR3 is TGTGCCAGCAGTGGAGGACTAGCGGGTATTCAAGAGACCCAGTACTTC.

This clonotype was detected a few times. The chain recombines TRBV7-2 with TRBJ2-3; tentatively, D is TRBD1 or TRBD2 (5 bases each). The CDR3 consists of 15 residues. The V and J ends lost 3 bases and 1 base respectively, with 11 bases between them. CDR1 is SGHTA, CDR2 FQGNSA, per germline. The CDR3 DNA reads TGTGCCAGCAGCTTCAGGGACGGCCGCACAGATACGCAGTATTTT. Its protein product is CASSFRDGRTDTQYF.

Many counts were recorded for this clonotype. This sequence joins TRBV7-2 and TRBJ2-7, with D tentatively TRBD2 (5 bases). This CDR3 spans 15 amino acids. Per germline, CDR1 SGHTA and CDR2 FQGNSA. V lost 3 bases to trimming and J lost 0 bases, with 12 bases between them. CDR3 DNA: TGTGCCAGCAGCTTCAACGGGGTGGCCTCCTACGAGCAGTACTTC. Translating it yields CASSFNGVASYEQYF.

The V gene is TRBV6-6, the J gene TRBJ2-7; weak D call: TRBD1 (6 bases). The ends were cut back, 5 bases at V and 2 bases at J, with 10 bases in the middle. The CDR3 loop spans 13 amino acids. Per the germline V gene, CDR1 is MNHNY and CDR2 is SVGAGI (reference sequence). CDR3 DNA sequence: TGTGCCAGCAGTGAGGGACATACCTACGAGCAGTACTTC. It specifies CASSEGHTYEQYF.

The CDR3 DNA follows: TGTGCCAGCAGTTTTAGGGACCAGCCCCAGCATTTT. As protein: CASSFRDQPQHF. The genes are TRBV28 and TRBJ1-5; D perhaps matches TRBD1 (5 bases). V dropped 3 bases and J dropped 7 bases, with 7 bases sitting between them. From germline, CDR1 is MDHEN and CDR2 SYDVKM. The CDR3 has 12 amino acids.

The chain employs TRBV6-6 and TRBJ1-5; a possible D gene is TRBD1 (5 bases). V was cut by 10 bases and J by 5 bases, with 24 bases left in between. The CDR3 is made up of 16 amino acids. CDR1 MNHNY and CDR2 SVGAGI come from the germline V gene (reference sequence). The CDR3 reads CATSGEGGTGDQPQHF. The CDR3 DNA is TGTGCCACTAGCGGGGAAGGTGGGACGGGAGATCAGCCCCAGCATTTT.

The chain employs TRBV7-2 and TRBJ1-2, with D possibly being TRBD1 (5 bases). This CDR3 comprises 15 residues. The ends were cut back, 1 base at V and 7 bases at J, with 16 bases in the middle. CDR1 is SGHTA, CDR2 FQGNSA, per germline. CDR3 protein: CASSLGPGVAPGYTF. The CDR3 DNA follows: TGTGCCAGCAGCTTAGGTCCGGGGGTCGCACCTGGCTACACCTTC.

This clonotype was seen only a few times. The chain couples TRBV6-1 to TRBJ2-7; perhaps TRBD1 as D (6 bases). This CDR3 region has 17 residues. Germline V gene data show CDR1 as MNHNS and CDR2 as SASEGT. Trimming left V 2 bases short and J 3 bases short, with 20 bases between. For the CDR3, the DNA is TGTGCCAGCAGTGAATTCGGCCCCCCCAGGGGCCACTACGAGCAGTACTTC. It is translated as CASSEFGPPRGHYEQYF.

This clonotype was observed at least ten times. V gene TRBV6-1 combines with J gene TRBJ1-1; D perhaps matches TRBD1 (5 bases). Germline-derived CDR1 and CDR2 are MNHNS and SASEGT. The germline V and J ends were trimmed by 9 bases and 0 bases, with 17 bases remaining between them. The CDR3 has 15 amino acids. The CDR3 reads CASREPGGVNTEAFF. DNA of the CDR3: TGTGCCAGTAGAGAACCCGGAGGGGTGAACACTGAAGCTTTCTTT.

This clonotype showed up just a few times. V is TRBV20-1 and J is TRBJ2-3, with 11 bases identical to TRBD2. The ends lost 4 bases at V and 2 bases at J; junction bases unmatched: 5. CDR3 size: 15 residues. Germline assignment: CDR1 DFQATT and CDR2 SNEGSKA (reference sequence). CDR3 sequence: CSATLAGGPTDTQYF. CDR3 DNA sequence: TGCAGTGCTACCCTAGCGGGGGGACCCACAGATACGCAGTATTTT.

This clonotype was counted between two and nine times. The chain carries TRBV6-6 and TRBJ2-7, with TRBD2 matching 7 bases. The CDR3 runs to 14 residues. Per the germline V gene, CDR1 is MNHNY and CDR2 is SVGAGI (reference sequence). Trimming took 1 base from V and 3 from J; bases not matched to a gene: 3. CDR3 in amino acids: CASSYLGGGYEQYF. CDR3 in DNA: TGTGCCAGCAGTTACTTGGGGGGGGGCTACGAGCAGTACTTC.

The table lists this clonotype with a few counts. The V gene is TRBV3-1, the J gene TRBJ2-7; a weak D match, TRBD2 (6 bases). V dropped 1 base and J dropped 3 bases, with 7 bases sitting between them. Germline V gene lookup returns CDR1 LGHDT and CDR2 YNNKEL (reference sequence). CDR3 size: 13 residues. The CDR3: CASSQAAGYEQYF. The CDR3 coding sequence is TGTGCCAGCAGCCAAGCAGCGGGCTACGAGCAGTACTTC.

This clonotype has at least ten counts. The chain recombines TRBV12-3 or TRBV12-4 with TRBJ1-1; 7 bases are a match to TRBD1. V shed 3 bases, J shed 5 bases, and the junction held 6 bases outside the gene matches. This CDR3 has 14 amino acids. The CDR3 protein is CASSFNQGVTEAFF. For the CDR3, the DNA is TGTGCCAGCAGTTTTAACCAGGGGGTGACTGAAGCTTTCTTT.

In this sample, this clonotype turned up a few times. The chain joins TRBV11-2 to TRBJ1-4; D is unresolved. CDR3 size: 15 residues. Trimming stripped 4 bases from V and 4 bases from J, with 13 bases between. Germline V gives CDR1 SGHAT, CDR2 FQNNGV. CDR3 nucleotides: TGTGCCAGCAGCTCAACCCGGGCCAGTAATGAAAAACTGTTTTTT. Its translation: CASSSTRASNEKLFF.

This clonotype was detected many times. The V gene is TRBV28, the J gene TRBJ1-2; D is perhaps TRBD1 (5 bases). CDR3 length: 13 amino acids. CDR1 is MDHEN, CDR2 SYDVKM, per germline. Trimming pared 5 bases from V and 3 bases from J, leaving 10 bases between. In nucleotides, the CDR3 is TGTGCCAGCAGTATTGGGGACCACTATGGCTACACCTTC. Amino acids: CASSIGDHYGYTF.

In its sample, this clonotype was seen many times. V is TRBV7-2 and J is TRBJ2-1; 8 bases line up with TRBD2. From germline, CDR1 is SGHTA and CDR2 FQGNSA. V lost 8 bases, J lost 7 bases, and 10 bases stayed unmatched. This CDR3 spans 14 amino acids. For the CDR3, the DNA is TGTGCCAGCGGACCGGGGGGGGCCGCGAATGAGCAGTTCTTC. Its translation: CASGPGGAANEQFF.

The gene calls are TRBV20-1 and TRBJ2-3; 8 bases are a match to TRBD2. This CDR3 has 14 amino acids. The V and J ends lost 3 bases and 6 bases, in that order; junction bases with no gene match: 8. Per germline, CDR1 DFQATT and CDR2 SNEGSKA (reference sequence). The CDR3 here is CSASGGALLDTQYF. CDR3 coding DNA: TGCAGTGCTAGCGGGGGGGCCCTATTGGATACGCAGTATTTT.

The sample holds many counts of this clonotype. CDR3 region: CASSSRTDTQYF. CDR3 in DNA: TGTGCCAGCAGCTCCCGCACAGATACGCAGTATTTT. V and J are TRBV5-5 and TRBJ2-3; D remains ambiguous. The germline CDR1 and CDR2 sequences are SGHKS and YYEKEE (reference sequence). Trimming left V 3 bases short and J 1 base short, with 3 bases between. CDR3 length: 12 residues.

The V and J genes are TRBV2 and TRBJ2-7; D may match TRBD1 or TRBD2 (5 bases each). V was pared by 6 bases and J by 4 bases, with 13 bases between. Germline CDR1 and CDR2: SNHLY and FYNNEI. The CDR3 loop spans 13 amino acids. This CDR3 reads CASRWGSQYEQYF. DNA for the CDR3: TGTGCCAGCAGGTGGGGGAGTCAATACGAGCAGTACTTC.

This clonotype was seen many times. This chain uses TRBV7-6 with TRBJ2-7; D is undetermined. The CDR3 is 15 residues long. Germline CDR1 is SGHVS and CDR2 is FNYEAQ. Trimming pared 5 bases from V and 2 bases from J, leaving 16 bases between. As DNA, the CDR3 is TGTGCCAGCAGCCCCCGGGCAGGTGGAACCTACGAGCAGTACTTC. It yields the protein CASSPRAGGTYEQYF. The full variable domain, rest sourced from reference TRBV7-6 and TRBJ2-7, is GAGVSQSPRYKVTKRGQDVALRCDPISGHVSLYWYRQALGQGPEFLTYFNYEAQQDKSGLPNDRFSAERPEGSISTLTIQRTEQRDSAMYRCASSPRAGGTYEQYFGPGTRLTVT.

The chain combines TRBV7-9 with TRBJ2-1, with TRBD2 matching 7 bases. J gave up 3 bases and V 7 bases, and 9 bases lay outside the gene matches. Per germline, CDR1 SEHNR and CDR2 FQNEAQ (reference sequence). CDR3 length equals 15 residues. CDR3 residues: CASTFRGEVYNEQFF. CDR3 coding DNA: TGTGCCAGCACTTTTCGGGGGGAGGTCTACAATGAGCAGTTCTTC.

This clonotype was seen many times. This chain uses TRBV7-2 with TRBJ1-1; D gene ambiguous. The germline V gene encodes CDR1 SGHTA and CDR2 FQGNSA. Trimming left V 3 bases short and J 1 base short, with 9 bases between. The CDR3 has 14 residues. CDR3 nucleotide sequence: TGTGCCAGCAGCTTGGATCGCTCGAACACTGAAGCTTTCTTT. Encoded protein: CASSLDRSNTEAFF. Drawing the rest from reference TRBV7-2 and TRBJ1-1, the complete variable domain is GAGVSQSPSNKVTEKGKDVELRCDPISGHTALYWYRQSLGQGLEFLIYFQGNSAPDKSGLPSDRFSAERTGGSVSTLTIQRTQQEDSAVYLCASSLDRSNTEAFFGQGTRLTVV.

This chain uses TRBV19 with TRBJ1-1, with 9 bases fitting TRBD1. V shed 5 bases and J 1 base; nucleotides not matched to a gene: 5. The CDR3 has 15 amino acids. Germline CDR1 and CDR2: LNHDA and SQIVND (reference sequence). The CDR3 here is CASSPLTGGNTEAFF. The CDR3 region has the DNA TGTGCCAGTAGTCCGCTGACAGGGGGGAACACTGAAGCTTTCTTT. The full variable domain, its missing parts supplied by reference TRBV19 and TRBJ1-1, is DGGITQSPKYLFRKEGQNVTLSCEQNLNHDAMYWYRQDPGQGLRLIYYSQIVNDFQKGDIAEGYSVSREKKESFPLTVTSAQKNPTAFYLCASSPLTGGNTEAFFGQGTRLTVV.

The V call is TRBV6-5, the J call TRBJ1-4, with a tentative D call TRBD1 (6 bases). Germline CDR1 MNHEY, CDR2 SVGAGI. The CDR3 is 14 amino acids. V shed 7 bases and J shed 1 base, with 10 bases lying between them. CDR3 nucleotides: TGTGCCAGCAAGCGGACAGAAACTAATGAAAAACTGTTTTTT. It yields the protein CASKRTETNEKLFF.